This paragraph reports one T cell receptor beta chain. Its antigen remains unidentified. The entry originates in a study of PD-L1 blockade in urothelial cancer. Study background: Males with urothelial cancer arising in the bladder constituted most of the 29 patients.

Patients were living with locally advanced or metastatic urothelial carcinoma. Repertoires were generated with immunoSEQ multiplex PCR, while TCRdb's copy carries only in-frame clones and drops some. The sample consists of roughly 17,000 clones, 87% of them appearing once. Study-wide findings and caveats: Improved survival was predicted by pretreatment blood TCR clonality below the median.

J lost 5 bases, V lost 2 bases, and 8 bases had no gene match. Per the germline V gene, CDR1 is SGHRS and CDR2 is YFSETQ. The CDR3 has 15 amino acids. The chain carries TRBV5-1 and TRBJ2-5; TRBD1 aligns across 8 bases. This specimen consisted of PBMCs, obtained around atezolizumab (anti-PD-L1) treatment. The TCR originated in a man aged 45-60 years with urothelial cancer. CDR3 sequence: CASSFRTGRPETQYF. CDR3 coding DNA: TGCGCCAGCAGCTTCCGGACAGGGAGGCCTGAGACCCAGTACTTC.